This T cell receptor beta chain was observed in a study of technical replicates of blood from a handful of donors. The CDR3 length is 14 residues. Germline V gene lookup returns CDR1 SGHTA and CDR2 FQGNSA. J was trimmed by 9 bases and V by 5 bases; bases with no gene match: 3. Sequenced by immunoSEQ multiplex PCR; TCRdb stores in-frame clones only, minus some. Here the sample spans more than 65,000 clones, 80% to 95% being singletons. Material for sequencing was T cells isolated from PBMCs. V usage is TRBV7-2 and J usage is TRBJ2-1; 14 bases agree with TRBD2. The clonotype comes from a human donor in good health. The CDR3 DNA reads TGTGCCAGCAGCGGACTAGCGGGAGGTATTGAGCAGTTCTTC. Translating it yields CASSGLAGGIEQFF.